The T cell receptor beta chain under discussion was sequenced for a study of cytomegalovirus exposure and HLA in healthy donors. Study conclusions and caveats: The availability of immune exposure information extended only to CMV serostatus. For most subjects, TCR beta sequences were reported to predict HLA-A and HLA-B alleles with accuracy.

Amplification used 60 Vbeta primers and 13 Jbeta primers. The assay was immunoSEQ multiplex PCR, and TCRdb's table has in-frame clones only and misses some. The sample includes approximately 110,000 clones, approximately 80% of them seen just once. About this clone: No antigen is known for it.

V dropped 2 bases and J dropped 0 bases, with 15 bases sitting between them. The CDR3 length is 17 residues. Germline values: CDR1 SGDLS, CDR2 YYNGEE. This receptor was identified in a man aged 35 to 55 in good health and CMV-seronegative. The chain is built from TRBV9 and TRBJ1-3, with D possibly TRBD1 on 5 matching bases. Sequencing was done on a sample of PBMCs. The CDR3 DNA is TGTGCCAGCAGCGTGTCTTTACAGGATATCTCTGGAAACACCATATATTTT. This sequence encodes CASSVSLQDISGNTIYF.